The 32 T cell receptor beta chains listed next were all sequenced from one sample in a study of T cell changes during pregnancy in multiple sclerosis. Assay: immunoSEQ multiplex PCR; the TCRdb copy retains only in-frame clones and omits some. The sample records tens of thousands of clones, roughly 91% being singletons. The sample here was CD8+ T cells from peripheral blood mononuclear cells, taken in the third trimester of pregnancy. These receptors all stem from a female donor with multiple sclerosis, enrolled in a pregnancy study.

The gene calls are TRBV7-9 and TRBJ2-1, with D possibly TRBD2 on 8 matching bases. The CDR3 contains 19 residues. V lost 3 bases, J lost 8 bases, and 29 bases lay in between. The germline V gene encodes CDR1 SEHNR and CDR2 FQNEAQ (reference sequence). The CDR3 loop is CASSLREAPRQGTRHEQFF. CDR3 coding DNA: TGTGCCAGCAGCTTGCGGGAGGCCCCTCGACAGGGAACCCGCCATGAGCAGTTCTTC.

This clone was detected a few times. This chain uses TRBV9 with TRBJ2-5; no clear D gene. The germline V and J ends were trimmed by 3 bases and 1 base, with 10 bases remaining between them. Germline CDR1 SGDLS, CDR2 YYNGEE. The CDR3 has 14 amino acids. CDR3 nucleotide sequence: TGTGCCAGCAGCGCAGAGGTAGTCCAAGAGACCCAGTACTTC. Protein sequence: CASSAEVVQETQYF. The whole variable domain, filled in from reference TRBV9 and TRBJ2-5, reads DSGVTQTPKHLITATGQRVTLRCSPRSGDLSVYWYQQSLDQGLQFLIQYYNGEERAKGNILERFSAQQFPDLHSELNLSSLELGDSALYFCASSAEVVQETQYFGPGTRLLVL.

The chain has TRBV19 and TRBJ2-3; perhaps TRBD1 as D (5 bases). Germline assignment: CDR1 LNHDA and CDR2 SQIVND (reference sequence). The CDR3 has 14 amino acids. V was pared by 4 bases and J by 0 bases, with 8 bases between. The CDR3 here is CASSKGQSTDTQYF. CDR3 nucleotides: TGTGCCAGTAGTAAGGGGCAAAGCACAGATACGCAGTATTTT.

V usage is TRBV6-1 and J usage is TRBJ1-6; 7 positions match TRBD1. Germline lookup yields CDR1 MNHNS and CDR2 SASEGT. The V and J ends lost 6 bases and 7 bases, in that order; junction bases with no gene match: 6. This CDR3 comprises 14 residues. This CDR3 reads CASSHTGVNSPLHF. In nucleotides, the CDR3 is TGTGCCAGCAGCCACACAGGGGTAAATTCACCCCTCCACTTT.

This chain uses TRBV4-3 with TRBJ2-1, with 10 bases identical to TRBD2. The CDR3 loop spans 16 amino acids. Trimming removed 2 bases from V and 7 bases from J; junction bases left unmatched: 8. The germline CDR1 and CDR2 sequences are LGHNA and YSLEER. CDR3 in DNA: TGCGCCAGCAGCCAACAAAAGCGGGGGGGCCGGAATGAGCAGTTCTTC. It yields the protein CASSQQKRGGRNEQFF.

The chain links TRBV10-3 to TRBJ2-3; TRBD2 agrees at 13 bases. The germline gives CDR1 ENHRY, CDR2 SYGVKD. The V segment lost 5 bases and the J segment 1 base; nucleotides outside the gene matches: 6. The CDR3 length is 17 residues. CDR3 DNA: TGTGCCATCAGTTCCGGGACTAGCGGGATAGGCACAGATACGCAGTATTTT. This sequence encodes CAISSGTSGIGTDTQYF.

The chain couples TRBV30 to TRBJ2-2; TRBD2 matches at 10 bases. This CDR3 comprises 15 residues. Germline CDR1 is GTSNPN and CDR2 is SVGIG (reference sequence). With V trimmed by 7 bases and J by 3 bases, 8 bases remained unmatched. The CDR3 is CASRSSGGYTGELFF. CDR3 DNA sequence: TGTGCCTCACGATCTAGCGGGGGTTACACCGGGGAGCTGTTTTTT.

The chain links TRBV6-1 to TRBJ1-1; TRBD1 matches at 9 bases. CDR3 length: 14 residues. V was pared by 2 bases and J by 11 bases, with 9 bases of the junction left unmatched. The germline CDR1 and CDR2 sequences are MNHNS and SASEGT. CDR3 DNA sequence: TGTGCCAGCAGTGAATGGCAGGGACAGGGTATTGCTTTCTTT. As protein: CASSEWQGQGIAFF.

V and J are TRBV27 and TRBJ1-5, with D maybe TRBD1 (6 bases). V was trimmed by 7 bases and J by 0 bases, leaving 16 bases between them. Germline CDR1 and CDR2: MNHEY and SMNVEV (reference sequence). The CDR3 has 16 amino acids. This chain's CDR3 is CASTWGGRDSNQPQHF. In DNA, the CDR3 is TGTGCCAGCACCTGGGGGGGCAGGGATAGCAATCAGCCCCAGCATTTT.

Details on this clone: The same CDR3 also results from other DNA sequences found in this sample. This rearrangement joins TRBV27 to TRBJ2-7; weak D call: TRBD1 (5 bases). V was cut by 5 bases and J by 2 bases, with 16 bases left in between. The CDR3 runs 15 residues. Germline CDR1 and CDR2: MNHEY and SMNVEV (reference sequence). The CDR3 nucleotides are TGTGCCAGCAGTCTCAGCCAGGGTGCCCCCTACGAGCAGTACTTC. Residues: CASSLSQGAPYEQYF.

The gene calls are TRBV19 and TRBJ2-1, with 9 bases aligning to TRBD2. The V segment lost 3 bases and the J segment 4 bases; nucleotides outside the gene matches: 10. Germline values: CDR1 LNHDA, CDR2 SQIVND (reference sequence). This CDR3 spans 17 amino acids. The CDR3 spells CASSISLASGRYNEQFF. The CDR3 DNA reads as TGTGCCAGTAGTATCTCCCTCGCGAGCGGGAGGTACAATGAGCAGTTCTTC.

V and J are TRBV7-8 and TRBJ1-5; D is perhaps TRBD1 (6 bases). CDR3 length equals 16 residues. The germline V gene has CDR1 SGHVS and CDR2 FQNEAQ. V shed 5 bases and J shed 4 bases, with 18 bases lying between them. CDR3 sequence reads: CASSASRDKGNQPQHF. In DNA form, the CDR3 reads TGTGCCAGCAGCGCCAGCCGGGACAAGGGGAATCAGCCCCAGCATTTT.

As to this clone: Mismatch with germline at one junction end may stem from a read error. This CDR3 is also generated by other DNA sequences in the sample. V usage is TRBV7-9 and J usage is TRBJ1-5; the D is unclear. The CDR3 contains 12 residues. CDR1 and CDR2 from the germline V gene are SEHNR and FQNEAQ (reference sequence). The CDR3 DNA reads TGCGCCAGTAACAGTGACAATCAGCCCCAGCATTTT. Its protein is CASNSDNQPQHF.

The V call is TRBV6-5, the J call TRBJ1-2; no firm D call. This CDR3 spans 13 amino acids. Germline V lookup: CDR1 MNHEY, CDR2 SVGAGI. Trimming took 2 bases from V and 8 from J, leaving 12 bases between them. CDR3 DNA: TGTGCCAGCAGTTACGAGGGAACTAGCGGCTACACCTTC. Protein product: CASSYEGTSGYTF.

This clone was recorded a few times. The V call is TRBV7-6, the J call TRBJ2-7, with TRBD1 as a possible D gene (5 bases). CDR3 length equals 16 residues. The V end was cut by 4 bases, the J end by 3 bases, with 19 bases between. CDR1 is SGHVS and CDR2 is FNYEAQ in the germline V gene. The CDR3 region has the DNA TGTGCCAGCAGCTCCTCCAGGGCAGGGATTAACTACGAGCAGTACTTC. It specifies CASSSSRAGINYEQYF.

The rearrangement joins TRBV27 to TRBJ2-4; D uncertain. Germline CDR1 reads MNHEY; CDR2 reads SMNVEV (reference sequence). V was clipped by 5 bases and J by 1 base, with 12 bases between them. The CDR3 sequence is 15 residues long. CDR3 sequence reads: CASSPSSRAKNIQYF. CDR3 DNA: TGTGCCAGCAGTCCTTCCTCACGGGCCAAAAACATTCAGTACTTC.

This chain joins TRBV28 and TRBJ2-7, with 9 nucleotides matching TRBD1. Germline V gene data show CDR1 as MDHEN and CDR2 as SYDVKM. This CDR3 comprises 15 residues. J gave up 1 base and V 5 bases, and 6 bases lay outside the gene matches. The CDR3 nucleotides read TGTGCCAGCAGTACCCCGGGACAGGGTTCCTACGAGCAGTACTTC. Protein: CASSTPGQGSYEQYF.

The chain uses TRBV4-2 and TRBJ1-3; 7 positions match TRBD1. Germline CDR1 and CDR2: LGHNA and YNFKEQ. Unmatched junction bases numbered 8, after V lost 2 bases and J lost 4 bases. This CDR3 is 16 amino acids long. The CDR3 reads CASSQPGRGIGNTIYF. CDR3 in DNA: TGTGCCAGCAGCCAACCGGGCAGGGGGATAGGAAACACCATATATTTT.

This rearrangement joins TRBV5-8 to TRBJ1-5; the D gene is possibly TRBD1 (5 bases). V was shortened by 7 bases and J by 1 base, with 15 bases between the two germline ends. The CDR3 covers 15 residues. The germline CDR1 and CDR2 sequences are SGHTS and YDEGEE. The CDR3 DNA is TGTGCCAGCCGTCTCCTCGGGGGAAGCAATCAGCCCCAGCATTTT. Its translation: CASRLLGGSNQPQHF.

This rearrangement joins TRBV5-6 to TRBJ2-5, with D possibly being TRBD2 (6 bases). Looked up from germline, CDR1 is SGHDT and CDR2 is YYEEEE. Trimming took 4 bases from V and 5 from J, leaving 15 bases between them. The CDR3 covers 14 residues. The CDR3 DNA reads TGTGCCAGCAGCCAAACCGGGAGCGGGGAGACCCAGTACTTC. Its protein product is CASSQTGSGETQYF.

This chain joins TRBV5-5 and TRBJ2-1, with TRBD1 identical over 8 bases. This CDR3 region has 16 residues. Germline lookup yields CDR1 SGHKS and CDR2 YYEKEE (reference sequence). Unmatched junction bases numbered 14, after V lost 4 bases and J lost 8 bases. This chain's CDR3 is CASSLLRDRLLDEQFF. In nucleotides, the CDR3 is TGTGCCAGCAGCCTCCTCCGGGACAGGCTCCTGGATGAGCAGTTCTTC. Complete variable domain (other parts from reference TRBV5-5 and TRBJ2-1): DAGVTQSPTHLIKTRGQQVTLRCSPISGHKSVSWYQQVLGQGPQFIFQYYEKEERGRGNFPDRFSARQFPNYSSELNVNALLLGDSALYLCASSLLRDRLLDEQFFGPGTRLTVL.

The chain's CDR3 is CASGASGTGGEAFF. The DNA for the CDR3 is TGTGCTAGTGGTGCCTCCGGGACAGGGGGTGAAGCTTTCTTT. V is TRBV12-5 and J is TRBJ1-1; 11 bases are a match to TRBD1. With 5 bases clipped from V and 7 bases from J, the junction kept 6 bases outside the gene matches. The CDR3 consists of 14 residues. Germline V CDR1 and CDR2: LGHNT, FRNRAP.

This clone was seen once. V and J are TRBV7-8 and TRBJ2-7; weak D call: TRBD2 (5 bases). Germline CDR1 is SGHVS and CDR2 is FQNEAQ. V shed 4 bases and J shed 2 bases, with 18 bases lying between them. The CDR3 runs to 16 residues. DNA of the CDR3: TGTGCCAGCAGCTCCCCGGAGGCAGGATTCACCTACGAGCAGTACTTC. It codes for CASSSPEAGFTYEQYF.

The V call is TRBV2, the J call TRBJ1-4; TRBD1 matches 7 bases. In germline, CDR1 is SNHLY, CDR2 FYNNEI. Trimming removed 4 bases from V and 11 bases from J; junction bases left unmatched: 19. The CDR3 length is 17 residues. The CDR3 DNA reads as TGTGCCAGCAGTGGAAAAGGGGGCATAGGTCTTAAGGGGAAACTGTTTTTT. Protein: CASSGKGGIGLKGKLFF.

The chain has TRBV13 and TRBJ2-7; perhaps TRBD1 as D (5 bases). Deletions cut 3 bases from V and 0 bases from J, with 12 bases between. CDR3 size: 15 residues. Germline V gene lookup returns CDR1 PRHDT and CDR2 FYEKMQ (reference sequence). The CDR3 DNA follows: TGTGCCAGCAGCTTGGCTACTACAGGCTCCTACGAGCAGTACTTC. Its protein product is CASSLATTGSYEQYF.

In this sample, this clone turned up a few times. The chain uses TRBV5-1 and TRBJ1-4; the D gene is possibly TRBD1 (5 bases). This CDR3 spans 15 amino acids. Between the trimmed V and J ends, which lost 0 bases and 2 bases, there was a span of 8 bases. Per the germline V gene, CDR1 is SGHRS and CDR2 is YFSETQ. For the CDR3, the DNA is TGCGCCAGCAGCTTGGAGGGGAACACTAATGAAAAACTGTTTTTT. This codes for CASSLEGNTNEKLFF.

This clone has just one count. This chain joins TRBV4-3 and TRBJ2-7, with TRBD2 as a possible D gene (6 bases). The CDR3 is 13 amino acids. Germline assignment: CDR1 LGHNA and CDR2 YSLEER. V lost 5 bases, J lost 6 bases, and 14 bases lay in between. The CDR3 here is CASSGPLGGEQYF. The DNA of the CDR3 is TGCGCCAGCAGCGGACCCCTGGGAGGCGAGCAGTACTTC.

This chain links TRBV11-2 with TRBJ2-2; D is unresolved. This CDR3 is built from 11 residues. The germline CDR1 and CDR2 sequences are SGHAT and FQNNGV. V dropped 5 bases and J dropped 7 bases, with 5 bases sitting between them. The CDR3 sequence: CASSLIGELFF. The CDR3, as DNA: TGTGCCAGCAGCCTTATCGGGGAGCTGTTTTTT.

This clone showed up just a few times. The chain's CDR3 is CASSLTSGGGYEQYF. CDR3 sequence (DNA): TGTGCCAGCAGTCTCACTAGCGGCGGGGGCTACGAGCAGTACTTC. The V and J genes are TRBV28 and TRBJ2-7; 8 bases map to TRBD2. From germline, CDR1 is MDHEN and CDR2 SYDVKM. This CDR3 has 15 amino acids. Unmatched junction bases numbered 9, after V lost 5 bases and J lost 3 bases.

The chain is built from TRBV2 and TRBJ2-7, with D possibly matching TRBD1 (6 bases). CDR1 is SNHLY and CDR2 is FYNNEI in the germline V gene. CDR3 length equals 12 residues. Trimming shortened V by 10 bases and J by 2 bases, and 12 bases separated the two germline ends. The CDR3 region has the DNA TGTGCCAACAACAGGGTTACCTACGAGCAGTACTTC. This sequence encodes CANNRVTYEQYF.

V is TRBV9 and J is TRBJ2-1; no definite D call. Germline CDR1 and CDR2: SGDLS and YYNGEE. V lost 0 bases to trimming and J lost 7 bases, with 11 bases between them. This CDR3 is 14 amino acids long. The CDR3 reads CASSVAIVPNEQFF. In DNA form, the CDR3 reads TGTGCCAGCAGCGTAGCTATAGTGCCAAATGAGCAGTTCTTC.

The CDR3 DNA reads as TGTGCCAGCACCCGACTATCGGGGGGTGGCGGGGCGGGGGCCAACGTCCTGACTTTC. This translates into CASTRLSGGGGAGANVLTF. J is TRBJ2-6 and V is TRBV21-1; no DNA check was done on the table's D call, TRBD2. TRBV21-1 is designated a pseudogene. The CDR3 totals 19 residues.